This T cell receptor beta chain appears in the sequencing data of a study of OX40 agonist ivuxolimab in advanced cancers. At the level of the study: In this cohort, patients received ivuxolimab, an agonistic anti-OX40 (CD134) antibody.

Study findings and constraints: Mean expanded clone counts were higher in CD8+ than CD4+ T cells.

As for this clone: Its specificity is not known.

There are 15 residues in the CDR3. Germline CDR1 and CDR2: SEHNR and FQNEAQ (reference sequence). Trimming removed 0 bases from V and 2 bases from J; junction bases left unmatched: 4. Sequencing was performed with immunoSEQ multiplex PCR; in TCRdb, only in-frame clones are kept and a portion is missing. Altogether approximately 66,000 clones are present, roughly nine tenths being singletons, with the ten largest covering about 6%. The TCR was taken from an adult with an advanced solid tumor such as melanoma, head and neck, liver or kidney cancer. This material consisted of CD4+ or CD8+ T cells sorted from blood, taken in a trial of the OX40 agonist ivuxolimab. V and J are TRBV7-9 and TRBJ2-7, with TRBD2 matching over 7 bases. CDR3 in DNA: TGTGCCAGCAGCTTAGCGCAGGGAGGGCCCTACGAGCAGTACTTC. Protein product: CASSLAQGGPYEQYF.